These 30 T cell receptor beta chains originate from one sample sequenced in a study of T cell repertoires in cytomegalovirus infection (dated by TCRdb to 2018 to 2020). These receptors lack a known antigen. Interpreted using the paper, the treatment or condition label stands for: in vitro stimulation with specific CMV peptide epitopes to enrich CMV-specific T cells. TCRdb shows the sequencer as Illumina HiSeq 1500. TCRdb applied fastp at Q25 and MiXCR to the public reads, then kept only in-frame beta chains. CDR3 protein duplicates are merged, each entry listing the most common genes and DNA. This sample has 300,000 to 400,000 distinct CDR3 sequences in its table, and around 25% of those were observed once. The top ten hold approximately 12% of the sample. Sequencing used cultured PBMCs, obtained from culture after CMV antigen stimulation. These receptors originate from a human donor in good health (CMV status not recorded). Some clones in this sample may be carry-over from other donors' samples.

This clonotype occurred a few times. The chain is built from TRBV27 and TRBJ2-2; D gene ambiguous. This CDR3 has 18 amino acids. V was clipped by 2 bases and J by 5 bases, with 21 bases between them. Germline loops: CDR1 MNHEY, CDR2 SMNVEV (reference sequence). The CDR3 sequence is CASSLRPSSRLSTGELFF. The CDR3, as DNA: TGTGCCAGCAGTTTACGCCCTTCATCCCGCCTATCGACCGGGGAGCTGTTTTTT.

This clonotype was picked up many times. The chain recombines TRBV5-4 with TRBJ2-7, with 7 bases that match TRBD1. This CDR3 spans 14 amino acids. Trimming removed 5 bases from V and 0 bases from J; junction bases left unmatched: 5. CDR1 and CDR2 (germline): SGHNT, YYREEE (reference sequence). In nucleotides, the CDR3 is TGTGCCAGCAGAAGGGACAGCGACTCCTACGAGCAGTACGTC. Amino acids: CASRRDSDSYEQYV.

The V call is TRBV20-1, the J call TRBJ2-1; D possibly corresponds to TRBD2 (7 bases). V gave up 5 bases and J gave up 1 base, with 15 bases separating them. The CDR3 runs to 15 residues. The germline CDR1 and CDR2 sequences are DFQATT and SNEGSKA (reference sequence). The CDR3 loop reads CSAGLRGGSYNEQFF. CDR3 DNA: TGCAGTGCTGGCCTTAGGGGGGGTTCCTACAATGAGCAGTTCTTC.

This clonotype has ten or more counts. The V gene is TRBV7-2, the J gene TRBJ2-3, with D tentatively TRBD2 (6 bases). The CDR3 runs to 15 residues. CDR1 is SGHTA, CDR2 FQGNSA, per germline. Trimming stripped 3 bases from V and 2 bases from J, with 12 bases between. CDR3 in amino acids: CASSLEGLNTDTQYF. The CDR3 nucleotides are TGTGCCAGCAGCTTGGAGGGACTTAACACAGATACGCAGTATTTT. Together with reference TRBV7-2 and TRBJ2-3, the CDR3 gives the full variable domain: GAGVSQSPSNKVTEKGKDVELRCDPISGHTALYWYRQSLGQGLEFLIYFQGNSAPDKSGLPSDRFSAERTGGSVSTLTIQRTQQEDSAVYLCASSLEGLNTDTQYFGPGTRLTVL.

In its sample, this clonotype was seen many times. This chain joins TRBV7-2 and TRBJ1-1; no definite D call. The CDR3 is 15 amino acids. The germline CDR1 and CDR2 sequences are SGHTA and FQGNSA. Trimming shortened V by 5 bases and J by 3 bases, and 16 bases separated the two germline ends. CDR3 amino acids: CASSPPGKADTEAFF. In DNA form, the CDR3 reads TGTGCCAGCAGCCCGCCGGGGAAGGCGGACACTGAAGCTTTCTTT.

This clonotype was seen ten or more times. This sequence joins TRBV7-2 and TRBJ2-3; D is possibly TRBD1 or TRBD2 (5 bases each). The CDR3 covers 14 residues. V lost 4 bases and J lost 2, with 10 bases in between. Germline V gene data show CDR1 as SGHTA and CDR2 as FQGNSA. The CDR3 coding sequence is TGTGCCAGCAGCTCCCGGGACCCCACAGATACGCAGTATTTT. Translated: CASSSRDPTDTQYF.

The CDR3 is CASSTSAVPGDEQFF. CDR3 DNA: TGTGCCAGTAGTACCAGTGCGGTCCCGGGGGATGAGCAGTTCTTC. The gene calls are TRBV19 and TRBJ2-1, with D perhaps matching TRBD2 (6 bases). V was pared by 4 bases and J by 8 bases, with 18 bases between. The CDR3 consists of 15 residues. CDR1 and CDR2 (germline): LNHDA, SQIVND (reference sequence).

The rearrangement links TRBV12-3 or TRBV12-4 to TRBJ2-3; 14 bases are a match to TRBD2. The CDR3 is made up of 16 amino acids. The V and J ends lost 5 bases and 2 bases, in that order; junction bases with no gene match: 3. Here the CDR3 reads CASSPGLAGVTDTQYF. The CDR3 DNA reads as TGTGCCAGCAGTCCGGGACTAGCGGGGGTCACAGATACGCAGTATTTT.

The chain recombines TRBV28 with TRBJ1-1; maybe TRBD1 (5 bases). This CDR3 contains 12 residues. Trimming removed 7 bases at V and 7 bases at J, with 13 bases between. Germline CDR1 reads MDHEN; CDR2 reads SYDVKM. CDR3 in DNA: TGTGCCAGCACCTCGGGGCAGTATGAAGCTTTCTTT. It is translated as CASTSGQYEAFF.

The chain employs TRBV6-5 and TRBJ1-3; 7 bases agree with TRBD1. Germline-derived CDR1 and CDR2 are MNHEY and SVGAGI. This CDR3 contains 16 residues. Trimming cost V 0 bases and J 0 bases; bases outside gene matches: 2. The CDR3, as DNA: TGTGCCAGCAGTTACTCGTCAGGGGGCTCTGGAAACACCATATATTTT. Translation: CASSYSSGGSGNTIYF.

This clonotype was found a few times. The rearrangement uses TRBV11-3 and TRBJ2-1, with 10 bases matching TRBD2. The CDR3 length is 16 residues. Germline trimming cut 5 bases from V and 9 bases from J; bases unmatched to any gene: 13. From germline, CDR1 is SGHNT and CDR2 YENEEA. In DNA, the CDR3 is TGTGCCAGCAGCCCTAGCGGGAGCACCGTAGGAGGTGAGCAGTTCTTC. Amino acid sequence: CASSPSGSTVGGEQFF.

The V and J genes are TRBV6-2 or TRBV6-3 and TRBJ2-1; tentatively, D is TRBD2 (6 bases). Germline CDR1 and CDR2: MNHEY and SVGEGT. Trimming removed 2 bases from V and 6 bases from J, with 11 bases in between. There are 14 residues in the CDR3. The CDR3 spells CASSYRETGNEQFF. The CDR3 DNA is TGTGCCAGCAGTTACCGGGAGACCGGCAATGAGCAGTTCTTC.

This clonotype was observed at least ten times. The chain joins TRBV7-2 to TRBJ2-1, with 7 bases fitting TRBD2. This CDR3 has 16 amino acids. Germline V gene lookup returns CDR1 SGHTA and CDR2 FQGNSA. With V trimmed by 1 base and J by 3 bases, 6 bases remained unmatched. Written as DNA, the CDR3 is TGTGCCAGCAGCTTAGAGGGGACTAATTTCTACAATGAGCAGTTCTTC. Its protein is CASSLEGTNFYNEQFF.

This chain connects TRBV6-5 to TRBJ2-2, with no clear D. V lost 6 bases and J 8 bases, leaving 7 bases between the germline ends. In germline, CDR1 is MNHEY, CDR2 SVGAGI. The CDR3 is 11 residues long. The CDR3 is CASRGVGELFF. CDR3 nucleotides: TGTGCCAGCAGGGGCGTTGGGGAGCTGTTTTTT.

The chain uses TRBV20-1 and TRBJ1-1, with 10 nucleotides matching TRBD1. The germline V gene has CDR1 DFQATT and CDR2 SNEGSKA (reference sequence). The CDR3 runs 12 residues. V was clipped by 6 bases and J by 5 bases; unmatched bases: 3. As DNA, the CDR3 is TGCAGTGCCAGGACAGGGGGAACTGAAGCTTTCTTT. As protein: CSARTGGTEAFF.

The table lists this clonotype with a few counts. The gene calls are TRBV2 and TRBJ1-5; D remains ambiguous. From germline, CDR1 is SNHLY and CDR2 FYNNEI. The CDR3 is made up of 12 amino acids. Trimming stripped 2 bases from V and 10 bases from J, with 9 bases between. Here the CDR3 reads CASSEIPAPQHF. CDR3 sequence (DNA): TGTGCCAGCAGTGAAATACCGGCACCCCAGCATTTT.

Ten or more counts support this clonotype. V gene TRBV7-6 combines with J gene TRBJ1-3; 9 bases map to TRBD1. Unmatched junction bases numbered 13, after V lost 5 bases and J lost 2 bases. Germline V gives CDR1 SGHVS, CDR2 FNYEAQ. The CDR3 totals 18 residues. For the CDR3, the DNA is TGTGCCAGCAGCCCATTACAGGGGGCGAAGAACACTGGAAACACCATATATTTT. Translated, it gives CASSPLQGAKNTGNTIYF.

This clonotype was counted between two and nine times. The rearrangement joins TRBV7-2 to TRBJ1-5; 10 nucleotides line up with TRBD1. There are 17 residues in the CDR3. CDR1 and CDR2 from the germline V gene are SGHTA and FQGNSA. Losses at the gene ends were 5 bases for V and 0 bases for J; bases not matched to a gene: 7. The CDR3 spells CASSIRTGGDSNQPQHF. DNA for the CDR3: TGTGCCAGCAGCATTAGGACAGGGGGTGATAGCAATCAGCCCCAGCATTTT.

This clonotype was seen repeatedly, ten times or more. The gene calls are TRBV7-2 and TRBJ1-1; TRBD1 matches at 7 bases. The CDR3 length is 15 residues. Germline trimming cut 4 bases from V and 4 bases from J; bases unmatched to any gene: 9. Germline-derived CDR1 and CDR2 are SGHTA and FQGNSA. The CDR3 spells CASSSDRVQGTEAFF. The CDR3 DNA sequence: TGTGCCAGCAGCTCAGACAGGGTCCAGGGCACTGAAGCTTTCTTT.

The chain joins TRBV18 to TRBJ2-5, with D unclear. The CDR3 extends over 12 amino acids. Germline CDR1 is KGHSH and CDR2 is LQKENI. V lost 2 bases to trimming and J lost 5 bases, with 6 bases between them. The CDR3 DNA follows: TGTGCCAGCTCACCAGGGGTGGAGACCCAGTACTTC. Protein: CASSPGVETQYF.

The sample holds many counts of this clonotype. The chain links TRBV7-2 to TRBJ2-1, with 7 positions matching TRBD2. V was clipped by 0 bases and J by 3 bases; unmatched bases: 5. CDR1 is SGHTA and CDR2 is FQGNSA in the germline V gene. CDR3 size: 16 residues. DNA of the CDR3: TGTGCCAGCAGCTTAGCGGTCAGCGGGGTCTACAATGAGCAGTTCTTC. This sequence encodes CASSLAVSGVYNEQFF.

This clonotype was detected only a few times. The genes are TRBV11-2 and TRBJ2-7; 7 bases line up with TRBD2. Germline V lookup: CDR1 SGHAT, CDR2 FQNNGV. V dropped 0 bases and J dropped 3; count of bases not matched to a gene: 5. The CDR3 covers 15 residues. CDR3 bases: TGTGCCAGCAGCTTAGATGGGGGGGTAGGCTACGAGCAGTACTTC. Its translation: CASSLDGGVGYEQYF.

This clonotype has a handful of counts. The chain combines TRBV25-1 with TRBJ1-2; the D gene is possibly TRBD1 (5 bases). Germline V CDR1 and CDR2: MGHDK, SYGVNS. The CDR3 sequence is 13 residues long. The germline V and J ends were trimmed by 1 base and 10 bases, with 13 bases remaining between them. The DNA for the CDR3 is TGTGCCAGCAGTGAATGGGGGGTGCAGGCCTACACCTTC. Translated: CASSEWGVQAYTF.

V gene TRBV29-1 combines with J gene TRBJ2-1; tentatively, D is TRBD1 or TRBD2 (5 bases each). CDR1 and CDR2 (germline): SQVTM, ANQGSEA. The V gene lost 3 bases and the J gene lost 2 bases, with 17 bases spanning the gap. This CDR3 is built from 16 residues. The CDR3 nucleotides read TGCAGCGTTGATGGGTCGTGGGGGAGCACCTACAATGAGCAGTTCTTC. Amino acid sequence: CSVDGSWGSTYNEQFF.

The CDR3 here is CASSLFWSWRFETQYF. Written as DNA, the CDR3 is TGTGCCAGCAGCTTATTTTGGTCCTGGCGGTTCGAGACCCAGTACTTC. The V gene is TRBV7-3, the J gene TRBJ2-5; D call uncertain. The V end was cut by 2 bases, the J end by 5 bases, with 18 bases between. The CDR3 runs 16 residues. Per germline, CDR1 SGHTA and CDR2 FQGTGA.

This chain connects TRBV15 to TRBJ1-4; possibly TRBD1 for D (6 bases). The germline gives CDR1 LNHNV, CDR2 YYDKDF (reference sequence). Trimming shortened V by 0 bases and J by 8 bases, and 13 bases separated the two germline ends. There are 15 residues in the CDR3. DNA for the CDR3: TGTGCCACCAGCAGAGATCCCACAGGGCCCGAAAAACTGTTTTTT. This encodes CATSRDPTGPEKLFF. Looking up the rest from reference TRBV15 and TRBJ1-4 gives the full variable domain: DAMVIQNPRYQVTQFGKPVTLSCSQTLNHNVMYWYQQKSSQAPKLLFHYYDKDFNNEADTPDNFQSRRPNTSFCFLDIRSPGLGDTAMYLCATSRDPTGPEKLFFGSGTQLSVL.

In this sample, this clonotype turned up many times. This chain links TRBV7-8 with TRBJ1-1; D is unclear. Germline V lookup: CDR1 SGHVS, CDR2 FQNEAQ. The CDR3 is made up of 15 amino acids. V lost 4 bases and J lost 0, with 12 bases in between. The CDR3 DNA reads as TGTGCCAGCAGCTCAAAGGGATCTCTGAACACTGAAGCTTTCTTT. This gives the protein CASSSKGSLNTEAFF.

This clonotype was counted between two and nine times. This sequence joins TRBV5-1 and TRBJ1-1, with D unresolved. The V and J ends lost 4 bases and 4 bases respectively, with 26 bases between them. The CDR3 covers 18 residues. Germline V gene sequence: CDR1 SGHRS, CDR2 YFSETQ. The CDR3 DNA is TGCGCCAGCAGCCTCTCTTCCGCCCGAGCCCTCACTGGCACTGAAGCTTTCTTT. This encodes CASSLSSARALTGTEAFF. The full variable domain, its missing parts supplied by reference TRBV5-1 and TRBJ1-1, is KAGVTQTPRYLIKTRGQQVTLSCSPISGHRSVSWYQQTPGQGLQFLFEYFSETQRNKGNFPGRFSGRQFSNSRSEMNVSTLELGDSALYLCASSLSSARALTGTEAFFGQGTRLTVV.

V is TRBV10-2 and J is TRBJ1-4; D is possibly TRBD1 (6 bases). Germline-derived CDR1 and CDR2 are WSHSY and SAAADI. The CDR3 contains 14 residues. V was trimmed by 6 bases and J by 3 bases, leaving 11 bases between them. The CDR3 spells CASSDRSANEKLFF. The DNA for the CDR3 is TGCGCCAGCAGCGACAGGAGCGCTAATGAAAAACTGTTTTTT.

This clonotype was observed at least ten times. This sequence joins TRBV19 and TRBJ1-5, with 7 bases matching TRBD1. This CDR3 is built from 16 residues. V lost 5 bases to trimming and J lost 2 bases; unmatched junction nucleotides: 9. Germline lookup yields CDR1 LNHDA and CDR2 SQIVND (reference sequence). The CDR3 reads CASSRVQGGGNQPQHF. DNA of the CDR3: TGTGCCAGTAGTCGAGTTCAGGGGGGAGGCAATCAGCCCCAGCATTTT.